This TCR beta chain was obtained from a study of T cells in Graves' hyperthyroidism and ophthalmopathy. Points from the study as a whole: Classification by a 13 V-J model distinguished ophthalmopathy from stable hyperthyroidism.

RNA transcripts yielded amplified TCR beta CDR3 regions. The study used the HTBI primer set for a first-round RT-PCR of the TCR CDR3. MiXCR was run by TCRdb on the multiplex PCR reads, yielding one entry per CDR3 protein. The sample yields 560,000 or so distinct CDR3 sequences, around 46% seen once. Only a few counts were recorded for this clonotype. Its cognate antigen is unknown. Sequencing was done on a sample of peripheral blood or thyroid tissue (not recorded which). The TCR was taken from a woman aged 18-30 years with Graves' hyperthyroidism.

In DNA, the CDR3 is TGCAGTGCTCCCCGGGGGACAGACTATGGCTACACCTTC. It yields the protein CSAPRGTDYGYTF. J is TRBJ1-2 and V is TRBV20-1; 7 bases are a match to TRBD1. This CDR3 contains 13 residues. V lost 5 bases to trimming and J lost 3 bases; unmatched junction nucleotides: 6. From germline, CDR1 is DFQATT and CDR2 SNEGSKA (reference sequence).